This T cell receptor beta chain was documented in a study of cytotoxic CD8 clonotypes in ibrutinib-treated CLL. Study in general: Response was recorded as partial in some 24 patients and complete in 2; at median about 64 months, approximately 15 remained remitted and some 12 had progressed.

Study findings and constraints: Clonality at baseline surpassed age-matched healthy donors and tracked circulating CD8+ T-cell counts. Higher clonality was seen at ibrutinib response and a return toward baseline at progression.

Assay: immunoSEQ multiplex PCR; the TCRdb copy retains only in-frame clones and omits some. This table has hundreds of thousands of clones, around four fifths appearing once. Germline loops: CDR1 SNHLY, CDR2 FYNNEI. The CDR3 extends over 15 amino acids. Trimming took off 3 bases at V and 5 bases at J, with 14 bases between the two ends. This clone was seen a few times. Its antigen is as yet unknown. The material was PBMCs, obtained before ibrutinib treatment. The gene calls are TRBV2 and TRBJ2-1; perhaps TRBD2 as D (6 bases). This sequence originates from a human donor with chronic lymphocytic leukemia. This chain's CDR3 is CASSEDERVHNEQFF. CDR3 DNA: TGTGCCAGCAGTGAGGACGAGCGGGTGCACAATGAGCAGTTCTTC. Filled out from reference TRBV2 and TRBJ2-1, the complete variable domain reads EPEVTQTPSHQVTQMGQEVILRCVPISNHLYFYWYRQILGQKVEFLVSFYNNEISEKSEIFDDQFSVERPDGSNFTLKIRSTKLEDSAMYFCASSEDERVHNEQFFGPGTRLTVL.